This TCR beta chain was captured in a study of blood T cell repertoires in COVID-19. Overall study: The study drew acute and convalescent COVID-19 samples from the United States, Italy and Spain. Sample material is recorded as cDNA or gDNA derived from T cells, B-cell-depleted T cells, or PBMCs.

CDR3 length equals 12 residues. J was trimmed by 6 bases and V by 7 bases; bases with no gene match: 4. The assay was immunoSEQ multiplex PCR, and TCRdb's table has in-frame clones only and misses some. The sample contains some 99,000 clones, approximately 90% of which appear only once. The sequence was collected from a human donor in a cohort sampled during active COVID-19. Sequencing was performed on peripheral blood. The gene calls are TRBV12-3 or TRBV12-4 and TRBJ2-7; TRBD1 agrees at 9 bases. CDR3 protein: CASTRTGAEQYF. CDR3 DNA sequence: TGTGCCAGCACCAGGACAGGGGCCGAGCAGTACTTC.